Below, one T cell receptor beta chain is given with its context. In this sample, this clone turned up many times. It has no known antigen specificity. There are no base qualities to consult, and no much larger clone falls within one base. The sample is drawn from a study of shared clonotypes between healthy human individuals (dated by TCRdb to 2018 to 2020). Broadly, across the study: The cohort comprised a couple of women and a few men aged 18 to 49 years. To estimate repertoire size and how much clonotypes are shared between individuals, the study performed deep sequencing of blood TCR repertoires from about 5 healthy adults. Between about 0.8 and 8.9 billion PBMCs per donor were obtained by leukapheresis. For each donor, CD4 naive and CD4 memory were each run on three plates, CD8 naive on two plates, and CD8 memory on one plate. To increase sequencing depth and limit assay-specific biases, TCR repertoire library preparation and sequencing were carried out by different laboratories using diverse techniques. Overall study results and their limits: Because the study included a small number of donors, the genetic and exposure-history diversity represented was limited. Even with the large sequencing depth, rarefaction of the sorted-subset datasets indicated that sequencing was incomplete. Only blood was sampled, and tissue TCR repertoires likely differ from those in blood. Clonotypes shared by all four sorted-subset donors showed higher generation probabilities than non-shared clonotypes. Pairwise subsampling led to the expectation that sequencing depth would affect the degree of clonotype sharing among donors. Naive subsets generally had larger estimated clonotype richness than memory subsets did. When a handful of donors were compared, the shared fraction of clonotypes was around 4.6% for naive CD4, 3.5% to 4% for naive CD8, 2% to 2.5% for memory CD4, and around 0.37% for memory CD8.

The CDR3 starts with the cysteine, ends with the phenylalanine, and has 14 residues. Only the CDR3 DNA is retained, 42 bases long and in frame from the first base. Deletion took 6 bases off V and 0 bases off J, with a span of 11 bases between the germline ends. CDR1 and CDR2 are drawn from the germline V gene: MRHNA, SNTAGT. Using the deep immunoSEQ assay, multiplex PCR amplified TCR CDR3 regions from genomic DNA. Genomic DNA extracted from each cell subset was distributed evenly over all wells of several immunoSEQ 96-well plates, and each plate served as one replicate. Each replicate PCR for sorted subsets received around 200 ng genomic DNA, equal to tens of thousands of T cell genomes. Purified libraries were quantified with a Qubit 3.0 fluorometer, sized on a Bioanalyzer 2100, and re-quantified with the KAPA Library Quantification kit. Every immunoSEQ 96-well plate was sequenced on a dedicated single-read 150-cycle Illumina NextSeq 550 flow cell. Concerning the study's data processing: Because only junctional sequences without quality scores were contained in the immunoSEQ output, filtering matching that applied to full-length reads could not be performed. To assign V/J genes and CDR3, sequences were annotated against IMGT germline references using PyIR, a Python wrapper for IgBLAST v1.9. Any read was removed if the V/J assignment was weak (E-value above 1e-6), the CDR3 was missing, or the read contained stop codons, out-of-frame junctions, or ambiguous translated residues. V3J clonotypes were defined as sequences sharing the same inferred V gene, J gene, and CDR3 amino acid sequence. To compute the percentage overlap between repertoires, the number of shared unique clonotypes was divided by the size of the smaller repertoire. Repertoire richness was assessed with RTK rarefaction, the Chao1 estimator, and Recon v2.1 estimates of unobserved clonotypes. Generation probabilities for all TCRbeta clonotypes obtained by the gDNA method from a handful of donors were computed using OLGA. Drawn from immuneACCESS, this table holds only the in-frame rearrangements with V and J called that TCRdb kept. Clones are partly lost; checked studies trace under half to an unresolved V gene and leave the rest unexplained. V, J and clone size are those of that table, while D and trimming were read from the DNA. The sample table lists over a million clones, more than 65% of them with a count of one. The ten largest clones take up approximately 1.5% of the sample.

The donors were healthy, HIV-negative adults with no recently reported acute infections or vaccinations. Every donor was a Caucasian adult residing in Nashville, Tennessee, USA. CD4+ T cells were enriched by magnetic negative selection; naive cells were then positively selected on CD45RA, and the negative fraction formed the memory subset. Blood was obtained by leukapheresis, after which PBMCs were separated by Ficoll-Histopaque density gradient centrifugation and cryopreserved in liquid nitrogen vapor phase. Analytical flow cytometry was used to check the purity and quantity of every magnetically sorted T cell population. Genomic DNA was isolated from every sorted fraction and measured by UV absorbance on a Nanodrop 2000c.

The sequenced sample consisted of memory CD4+ T cells sorted from blood. The cell subset or site label for this specimen denotes: CD45RA-negative fraction. The receptor was isolated from a man younger than 30 in good health. The sequence links TRBV6-4 to TRBJ1-1, with the identity of the D gene unclear. The DNA reads as follows: TGTGCCAGCAGCCCGGGCTCCATGAACACTGAAGCTTTCTTT. It encodes CASSPGSMNTEAFF.